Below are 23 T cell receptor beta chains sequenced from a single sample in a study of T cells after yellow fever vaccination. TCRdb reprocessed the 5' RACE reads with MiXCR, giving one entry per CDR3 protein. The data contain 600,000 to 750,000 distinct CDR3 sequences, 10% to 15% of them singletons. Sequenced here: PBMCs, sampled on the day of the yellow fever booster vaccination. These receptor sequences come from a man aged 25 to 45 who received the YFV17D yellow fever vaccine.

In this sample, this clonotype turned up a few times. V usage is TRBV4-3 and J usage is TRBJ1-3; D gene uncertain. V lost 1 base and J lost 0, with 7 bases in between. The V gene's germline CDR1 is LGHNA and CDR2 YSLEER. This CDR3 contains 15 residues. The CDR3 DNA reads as TGCGCCAGCAGCCAAGTGGGAGACTCTGGAAACACCATATATTTT. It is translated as CASSQVGDSGNTIYF.

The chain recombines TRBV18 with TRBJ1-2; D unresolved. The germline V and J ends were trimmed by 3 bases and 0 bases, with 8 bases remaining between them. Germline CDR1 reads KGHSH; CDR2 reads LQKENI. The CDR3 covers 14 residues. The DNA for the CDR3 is TGTGCCAGCTCACCGAAAGCGTCTAACTATGGCTACACCTTC. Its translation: CASSPKASNYGYTF.

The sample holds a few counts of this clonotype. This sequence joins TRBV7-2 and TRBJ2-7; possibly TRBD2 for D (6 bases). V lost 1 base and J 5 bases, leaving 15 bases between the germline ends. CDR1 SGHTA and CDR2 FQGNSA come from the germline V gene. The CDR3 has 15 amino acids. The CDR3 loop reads CASSLGDSGLDEQYF. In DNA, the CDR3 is TGTGCCAGCAGCTTAGGGGATAGCGGTCTTGACGAGCAGTACTTC. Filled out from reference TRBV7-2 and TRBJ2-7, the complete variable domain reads GAGVSQSPSNKVTEKGKDVELRCDPISGHTALYWYRQSLGQGLEFLIYFQGNSAPDKSGLPSDRFSAERTGGSVSTLTIQRTQQEDSAVYLCASSLGDSGLDEQYFGPGTRLTVT.

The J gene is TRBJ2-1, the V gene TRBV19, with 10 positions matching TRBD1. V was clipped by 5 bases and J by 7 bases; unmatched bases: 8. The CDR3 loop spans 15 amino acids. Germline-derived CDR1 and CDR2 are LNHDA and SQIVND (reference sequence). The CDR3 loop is CASSAGTGVRNEQFF. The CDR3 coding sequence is TGTGCCAGTAGTGCGGGGACAGGGGTAAGGAATGAGCAGTTCTTC.

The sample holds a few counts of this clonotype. In nucleotides, the CDR3 is TGTGCCAGCAGCCACCGGGCCCTGAACACCGGGGAGCTGTTTTTT. Its protein product is CASSHRALNTGELFF. This rearrangement joins TRBV11-3 to TRBJ2-2; D remains unclear. V was cut by 5 bases and J by 1 base, with 11 bases left in between. Germline V lookup: CDR1 SGHNT, CDR2 YENEEA. The CDR3 runs to 15 residues. Full variable domain (missing parts from reference TRBV11-3 and TRBJ2-2): EAGVVQSPRYKIIEKKQPVAFWCNPISGHNTLYWYLQNLGQGPELLIRYENEEAVDDSQLPKDRFSAERLKGVDSTLKIQPAELGDSAVYLCASSHRALNTGELFFGEGSRLTVL.

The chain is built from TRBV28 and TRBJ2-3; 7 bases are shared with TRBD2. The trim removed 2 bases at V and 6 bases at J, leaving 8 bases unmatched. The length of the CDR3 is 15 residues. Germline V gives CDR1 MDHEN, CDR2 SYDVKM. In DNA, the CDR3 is TGTGCCAGCAGTTTAGCGGGGGTGGGTGACGATACGCAGTATTTT. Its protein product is CASSLAGVGDDTQYF.

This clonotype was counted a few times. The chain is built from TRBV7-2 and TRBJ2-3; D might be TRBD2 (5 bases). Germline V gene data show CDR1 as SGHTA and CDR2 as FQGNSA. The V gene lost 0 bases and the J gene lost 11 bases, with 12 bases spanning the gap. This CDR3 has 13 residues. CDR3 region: CASSLARAAGQYF. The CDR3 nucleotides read TGTGCCAGCAGCTTAGCGCGGGCGGCAGGGCAGTATTTT.

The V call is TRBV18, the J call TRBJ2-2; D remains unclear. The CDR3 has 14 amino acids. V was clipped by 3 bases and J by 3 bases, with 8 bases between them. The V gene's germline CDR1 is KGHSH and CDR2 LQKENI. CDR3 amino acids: CASSPTPHTGELFF. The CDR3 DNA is TGTGCCAGCTCACCTACCCCCCACACCGGGGAGCTGTTTTTT. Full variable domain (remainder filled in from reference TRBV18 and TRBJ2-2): NAGVMQNPRHLVRRRGQEARLRCSPMKGHSHVYWYRQLPEEGLKFMVYLQKENIIDESGMPKERFSAEFPKEGPSILRIQQVVRGDSAAYFCASSPTPHTGELFFGEGSRLTVL.

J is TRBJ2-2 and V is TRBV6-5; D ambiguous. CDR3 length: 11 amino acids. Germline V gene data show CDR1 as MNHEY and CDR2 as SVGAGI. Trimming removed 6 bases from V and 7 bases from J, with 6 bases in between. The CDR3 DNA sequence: TGTGCCAGCAGGGACGGCGGGGAGCTGTTTTTT. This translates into CASRDGGELFF.

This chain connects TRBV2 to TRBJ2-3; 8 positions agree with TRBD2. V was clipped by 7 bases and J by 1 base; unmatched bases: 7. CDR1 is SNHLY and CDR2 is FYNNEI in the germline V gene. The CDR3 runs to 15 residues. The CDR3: CASNLSGRGTDTQYF. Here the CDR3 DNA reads TGTGCCAGCAACTTGAGCGGGAGAGGCACAGATACGCAGTATTTT.

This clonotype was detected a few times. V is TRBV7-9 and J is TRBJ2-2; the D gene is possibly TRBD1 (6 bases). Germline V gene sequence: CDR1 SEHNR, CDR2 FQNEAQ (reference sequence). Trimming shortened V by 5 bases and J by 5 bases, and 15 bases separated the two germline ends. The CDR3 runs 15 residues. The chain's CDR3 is CASSGAGTTTGELFF. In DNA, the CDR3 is TGTGCCAGCAGCGGTGCCGGGACAACAACCGGGGAGCTGTTTTTT.

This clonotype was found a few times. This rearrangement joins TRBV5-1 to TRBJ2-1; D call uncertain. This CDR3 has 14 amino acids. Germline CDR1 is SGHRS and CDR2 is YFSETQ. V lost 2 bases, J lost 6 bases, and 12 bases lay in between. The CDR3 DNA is TGCGCCAGCAGCTTAGGCCCCGATCGCAATGAGCAGTTCTTC. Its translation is CASSLGPDRNEQFF.

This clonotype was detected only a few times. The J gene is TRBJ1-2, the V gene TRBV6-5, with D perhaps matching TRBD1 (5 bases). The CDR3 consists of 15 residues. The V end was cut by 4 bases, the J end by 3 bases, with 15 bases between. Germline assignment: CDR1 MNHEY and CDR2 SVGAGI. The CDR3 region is CASSSSLWGDYGYTF. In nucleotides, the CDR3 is TGTGCCAGCAGTTCCAGCCTGTGGGGGGACTATGGCTACACCTTC.

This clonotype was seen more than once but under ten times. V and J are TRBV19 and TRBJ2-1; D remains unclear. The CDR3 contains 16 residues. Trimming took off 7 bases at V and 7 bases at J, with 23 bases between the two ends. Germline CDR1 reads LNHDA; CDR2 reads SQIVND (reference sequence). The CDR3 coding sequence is TGTGCCAGTACCTCCTCTCCTGGCTATAGCCCAAATGAGCAGTTCTTC. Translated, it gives CASTSSPGYSPNEQFF.

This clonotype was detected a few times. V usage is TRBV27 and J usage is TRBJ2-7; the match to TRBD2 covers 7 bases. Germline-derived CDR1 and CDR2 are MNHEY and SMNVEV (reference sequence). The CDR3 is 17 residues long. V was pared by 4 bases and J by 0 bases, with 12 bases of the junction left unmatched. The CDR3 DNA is TGTGCCAGCAGTTCCCAGTTGCTAGCGGATACCTCCTACGAGCAGTACTTC. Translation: CASSSQLLADTSYEQYF.

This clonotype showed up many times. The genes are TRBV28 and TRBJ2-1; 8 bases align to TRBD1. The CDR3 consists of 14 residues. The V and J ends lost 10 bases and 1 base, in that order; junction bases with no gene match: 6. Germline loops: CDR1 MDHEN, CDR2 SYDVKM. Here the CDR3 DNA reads TGTGCCACCATCAGACAGGGGTCCTACAATGAGCAGTTCTTC. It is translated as CATIRQGSYNEQFF.

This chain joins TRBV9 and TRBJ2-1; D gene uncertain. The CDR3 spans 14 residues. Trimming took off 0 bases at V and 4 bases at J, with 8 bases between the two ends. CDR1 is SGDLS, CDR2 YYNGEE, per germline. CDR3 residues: CASSVEGGYNEQFF. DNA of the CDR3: TGTGCCAGCAGCGTAGAGGGTGGTTACAATGAGCAGTTCTTC.

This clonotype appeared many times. CDR3 DNA sequence: TGCAGTGCTAGAGACTTAACAGGGGCCTACGAGCAGTACTTC. Translating it yields CSARDLTGAYEQYF. V usage is TRBV20-1 and J usage is TRBJ2-7; 7 bases fit TRBD1. V dropped 0 bases and J dropped 2; count of bases not matched to a gene: 4. Germline lookup yields CDR1 DFQATT and CDR2 SNEGSKA (reference sequence). CDR3 length: 14 amino acids.

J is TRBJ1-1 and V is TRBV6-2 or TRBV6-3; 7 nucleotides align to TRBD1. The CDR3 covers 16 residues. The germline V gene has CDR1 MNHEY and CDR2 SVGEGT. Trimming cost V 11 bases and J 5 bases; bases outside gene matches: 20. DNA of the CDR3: TGTGCCCCTGATCGTCCAACAGGGGATTGTGATACTGAAGCTTTCTTT. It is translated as CAPDRPTGDCDTEAFF.

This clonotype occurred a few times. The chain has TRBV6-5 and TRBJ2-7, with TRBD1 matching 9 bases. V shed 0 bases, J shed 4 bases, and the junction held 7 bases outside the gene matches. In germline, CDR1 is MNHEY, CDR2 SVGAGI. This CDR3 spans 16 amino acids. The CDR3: CASSYSKTGGEYEQYF. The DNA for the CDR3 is TGTGCCAGCAGTTACTCGAAAACAGGGGGCGAATACGAGCAGTACTTC.

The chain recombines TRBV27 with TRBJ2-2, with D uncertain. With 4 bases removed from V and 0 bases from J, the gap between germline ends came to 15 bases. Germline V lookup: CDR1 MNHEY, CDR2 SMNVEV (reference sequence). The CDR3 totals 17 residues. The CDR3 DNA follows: TGTGCCAGCAGTTGGAAGCCCCGGCCGACGAACACCGGGGAGCTGTTTTTT. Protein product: CASSWKPRPTNTGELFF.

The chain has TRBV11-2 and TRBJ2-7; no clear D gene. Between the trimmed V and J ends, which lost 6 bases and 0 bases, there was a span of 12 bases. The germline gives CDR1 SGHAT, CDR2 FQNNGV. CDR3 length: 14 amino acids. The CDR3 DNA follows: TGTGCCAGCAGACCTCCGTATAGCTCCTACGAGCAGTACTTC. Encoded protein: CASRPPYSSYEQYF.

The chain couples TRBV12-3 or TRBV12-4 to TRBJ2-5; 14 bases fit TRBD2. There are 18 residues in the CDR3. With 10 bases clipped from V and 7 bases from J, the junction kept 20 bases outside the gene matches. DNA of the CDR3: TGTGCCATCTGTTTCAGGCAGGGACTAGCGGGAGAGTCGGGGACCCAGTACTTC. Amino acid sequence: CAICFRQGLAGESGTQYF.